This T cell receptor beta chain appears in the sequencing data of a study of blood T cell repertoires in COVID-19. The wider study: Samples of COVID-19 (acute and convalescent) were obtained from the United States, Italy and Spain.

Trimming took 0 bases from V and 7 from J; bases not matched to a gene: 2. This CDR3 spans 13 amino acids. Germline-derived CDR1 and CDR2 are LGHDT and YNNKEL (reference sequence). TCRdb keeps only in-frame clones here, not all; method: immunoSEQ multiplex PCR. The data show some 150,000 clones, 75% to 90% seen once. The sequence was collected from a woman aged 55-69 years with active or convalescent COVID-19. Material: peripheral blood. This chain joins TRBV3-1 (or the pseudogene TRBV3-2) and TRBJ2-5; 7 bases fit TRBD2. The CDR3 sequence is CASSQDVAGTQYF. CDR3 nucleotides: TGTGCCAGCAGCCAAGATGTAGCGGGGACCCAGTACTTC.